A single sample is the source of the 23 T cell receptor beta chains below, sequenced in a study of glioma-infiltrating T cells (TCRdb year 2016). Sequencing took place on an Illumina MiSeq. TCR alpha and beta CDR3 regions were amplified with the iRepertoire nested amplicon-rescue multiplex PCR (arm-PCR) platform from RNA. TCRdb took the public reads, trimmed them with fastp at Q25, ran MiXCR for clone calling and kept in-frame beta chains. A single entry per CDR3 protein holds the most common genes and DNA from its merged rows. Present in this sample are more than 300,000 distinct CDR3 sequences, about two fifths of which were seen just once. Of the sample, 12% falls within the top ten clones. Sequencing was performed on glioma tissue, nonneoplastic brain tissue, or PBMCs (not recorded which). These receptor sequences come from a human donor with low-grade glioma or glioblastoma, undergoing nonglioma brain surgery, or in good health (not recorded which).

This clonotype showed up just once. The V and J genes are TRBV5-4 and TRBJ2-1; maybe TRBD2 (6 bases). V dropped 0 bases and J dropped 4 bases, with 14 bases sitting between them. Germline assignment: CDR1 SGHNT and CDR2 YYREEE (reference sequence). This CDR3 is built from 16 residues. The CDR3 sequence: CASSLGGERGYNEQFF. CDR3 bases: TGTGCCAGCAGCTTGGGGGGGGAGAGGGGTTACAATGAGCAGTTCTTC.

V is TRBV19 and J is TRBJ2-7; the D gene is possibly TRBD1 (5 bases). V was pared by 6 bases and J by 7 bases, with 16 bases between. The CDR3 runs 13 residues. Germline lookup yields CDR1 LNHDA and CDR2 SQIVND (reference sequence). CDR3 coding DNA: TGTGCCAGTAGCGACAGCGTGAGGTGGGAGCAGTACTTC. Translated, it gives CASSDSVRWEQYF.

The V and J genes are TRBV18 and TRBJ1-1; D gene uncertain. The CDR3 has 14 residues. V lost 6 bases to trimming and J lost 0 bases, with 11 bases between them. From germline, CDR1 is KGHSH and CDR2 LQKENI. The CDR3 loop is CASSGWDLNTEAFF. DNA of the CDR3: TGTGCCAGCTCGGGGTGGGATTTGAACACTGAAGCTTTCTTT.

The DNA for the CDR3 is TGTGCCAGCAGTATCGGCAGGGTTTCGTATCGAAGCTACGAGCAGTACTTC. Translated: CASSIGRVSYRSYEQYF. The chain links TRBV27 to TRBJ2-7, with D tentatively TRBD1 (5 bases). The CDR3 has 17 residues. CDR1 is MNHEY, CDR2 SMNVEV, per germline (reference sequence). Trimming took 5 bases from V and 3 from J, leaving 23 bases between them.

V gene TRBV12-3 or TRBV12-4 combines with J gene TRBJ1-2; D remains ambiguous. Trimming took off 3 bases at V and 2 bases at J, with 7 bases between the two ends. There are 13 residues in the CDR3. The CDR3: CASSFLRNYGYTF. The CDR3 DNA sequence: TGTGCCAGCAGTTTTCTCCGAAACTATGGCTACACCTTC.

This chain connects TRBV7-6 to TRBJ2-3, with D possibly matching TRBD2 (5 bases). Germline lookup yields CDR1 SGHVS and CDR2 FNYEAQ. The V and J ends lost 5 bases and 4 bases respectively, with 13 bases between them. The CDR3 has 14 amino acids. The CDR3 region has the DNA TGTGCCAGCAGCCAGCGGACCCGCGCAGATACGCAGTATTTT. Protein product: CASSQRTRADTQYF.

In this sample, this clonotype turned up many times. This rearrangement joins TRBV15 to TRBJ2-7; 10 positions agree with TRBD1. The germline V gene has CDR1 LNHNV and CDR2 YYDKDF (reference sequence). Trimming at V came to 2 bases and at J to 6 bases, leaving 4 bases not matched to a gene. This CDR3 region has 14 residues. The CDR3 protein is CATSRSGTGAEQYF. The CDR3 DNA is TGTGCCACCAGCAGATCCGGGACAGGGGCCGAGCAGTACTTC.

Worth noting for this clonotype: This may come from a read error, since a much larger clone is one base off. The chain links TRBV7-2 to TRBJ1-3, with no clear D. Germline V lookup: CDR1 SGHTA, CDR2 FQGNSA. Between the trimmed V and J ends, which lost 7 bases and 2 bases, there was a span of 18 bases. CDR3 size: 16 residues. CDR3 nucleotide sequence: TGTGCCAGCAACCCATCGTTTGGCTCGCCTGGAAACACCATATATTTT. This translates into CASNPSFGSPGNTIYF. Full variable domain (rest looked up from reference TRBV7-2 and TRBJ1-3): GAGVSQSPSNKVTEKGKDVELRCDPISGHTALYWYRQSLGQGLEFLIYFQGNSAPDKSGLPSDRFSAERTGGSVSTLTIQRTQQEDSAVYLCASNPSFGSPGNTIYFGEGSWLTVV.

With respect to this clonotype: The DNA is omitted, as the CDR3 cannot be located on it reliably, and the CDR3 follows TCRdb's listing. The chain links TRBV7-9 to TRBJ2-1; the table assigns TRBD1, which was not confirmed against the DNA. The CDR3 comprises 18 residues, both ends counted. The germline V gene has CDR1 SEHNR and CDR2 FQNEAQ (reference sequence). The CDR3 sequence is CASSIYLCSPWTNNEQFF.

The CDR3 nucleotides read TGTGCCACCAGCAGAGATTGGAGCACTGAAGCTTTCTTT. This codes for CATSRDWSTEAFF. The V gene is TRBV15, the J gene TRBJ1-1; D not resolved. The V end was cut by 0 bases, the J end by 4 bases, with 6 bases between. The CDR3 spans 13 residues. Per germline, CDR1 LNHNV and CDR2 YYDKDF (reference sequence). Full variable domain (rest looked up from reference TRBV15 and TRBJ1-1): DAMVIQNPRYQVTQFGKPVTLSCSQTLNHNVMYWYQQKSSQAPKLLFHYYDKDFNNEADTPDNFQSRRPNTSFCFLDIRSPGLGDTAMYLCATSRDWSTEAFFGQGTRLTVV.

This clonotype was counted only a few times. This could be a read error, since a much larger clone is one nucleotide away. The chain recombines TRBV25-1 with TRBJ2-2; D ambiguous. This CDR3 comprises 13 residues. Germline CDR1 MGHDK, CDR2 SYGVNS. V was clipped by 3 bases and J by 1 base, with 3 bases between them. The chain's CDR3 is CASSDRNTGELFF. DNA of the CDR3: TGTGCCAGCAGTGACAGGAACACCGGGGAGCTGTTTTTT.

The chain joins TRBV20-1 to TRBJ2-7, with D hard to call. The germline V and J ends were trimmed by 5 bases and 4 bases, with 12 bases remaining between them. Germline CDR1 and CDR2: DFQATT and SNEGSKA (reference sequence). This CDR3 is built from 12 residues. DNA for the CDR3: TGCAGTGCTTGGACCTTCTCATACGAGCAGTACTTC. This encodes CSAWTFSYEQYF.

The genes are TRBV7-6 and TRBJ1-1, with 9 positions matching TRBD1. The CDR3 consists of 14 residues. The V and J ends lost 5 bases and 3 bases, in that order; junction bases with no gene match: 4. CDR1 SGHVS and CDR2 FNYEAQ come from the germline V gene. CDR3 loop: CASSPRTGDTEAFF. CDR3 DNA: TGTGCCAGCAGCCCACGGACAGGGGACACTGAAGCTTTCTTT.

As to this clonotype: Because it lacks the conserved phenylalanine or tryptophan at the end, this CDR3 is likely a read error. The DNA is left out, because the CDR3 cannot be placed on it with certainty; the CDR3 is given as TCRdb lists it. V usage is TRBV15 and J usage is TRBJ1-1. Per the germline V gene, CDR1 is LNHNV and CDR2 is YYDKDF (reference sequence). The CDR3 adds up to 14 amino acids, both ends counted. The CDR3 sequence is CATSLYNRNTEALS.

To note about this clonotype: A read error may account for a junction end that differs from germline. This chain's CDR3 is CASSKSGRVNFGYNF. The DNA of the CDR3 is TGTGCCAGCAGTAAATCCGGCAGGGTCAATTTTGGCTACAACTTC. The chain recombines TRBV25-1 with TRBJ1-2; possible D gene TRBD1, 5 bases. Germline CDR1 and CDR2: MGHDK and SYGVNS. CDR3 size: 15 residues.

About this clonotype itself: A junction boundary mismatches the germline segment, possibly from a read error. CDR3 loop: CASSPSGGWGAYERYF. CDR3 DNA sequence: TGTGCCAGCAGCCCTTCCGGGGGATGGGGGGCCTACGAGCGGTACTTC. V is TRBV7-2 and J is TRBJ2-7, with D perhaps matching TRBD1 or TRBD2 (6 bases each). Germline CDR1 SGHTA, CDR2 FQGNSA. This CDR3 contains 16 residues.

With respect to this clonotype: A much larger clonotype is one base distant, so this may be a read error. Likely a read error: the CDR3 ends without its conserved phenylalanine or tryptophan. The CDR3 reads CASSLGGNTDTQYL. CDR3 sequence (DNA): TGTGCCAGCAGTTTGGGTGGAAACACAGATACGCAGTATCTT. This chain uses TRBV27 with TRBJ2-3; D is unresolved. Germline V gene lookup returns CDR1 MNHEY and CDR2 SMNVEV (reference sequence). The CDR3 is made up of 14 amino acids. V shed 3 bases and J shed 2 bases, with 9 bases lying between them.

Comments on this clonotype: A much bigger clone sits one base away, suggesting this may be a read error. The V gene is TRBV27, the J gene TRBJ2-7; 9 bases agree with TRBD2. The germline V gene encodes CDR1 MNHEY and CDR2 SMNVEV (reference sequence). This CDR3 has 14 amino acids. Trimming cost V 6 bases and J 3 bases; bases outside gene matches: 6. The CDR3, as DNA: TGTGCCAGCAGCCTGACTAGCGGATTCTACGAGCAGTACTTC. Residues: CASSLTSGFYEQYF.

This clonotype showed up just a few times. This chain joins TRBV20-1 and TRBJ1-2; 8 bases are a match to TRBD1. The CDR3 runs to 14 residues. V was clipped by 0 bases and J by 8 bases; unmatched bases: 8. Looked up from germline, CDR1 is DFQATT and CDR2 is SNEGSKA (reference sequence). CDR3 region: CSAREIQGAIGYTF. The DNA for the CDR3 is TGCAGTGCTAGAGAGATCCAGGGGGCGATCGGCTACACCTTC.

As regards this clonotype: This may come from a read error, since a much larger clone is one base off. This sequence joins TRBV27 and TRBJ1-1; 8 nucleotides align to TRBD1. The CDR3 has 14 amino acids. Germline lookup yields CDR1 MNHEY and CDR2 SMNVEV (reference sequence). CDR3 in DNA: TGTGCCAGCAGAAGACAGGGGATGAACACTAAAGCTTTCTTT. Protein sequence: CASRRQGMNTKAFF.

This clonotype came up a few times. V and J are TRBV7-2 and TRBJ2-3, with no clear D. Trimming removed 5 bases at V and 2 bases at J, with 17 bases between. Germline-derived CDR1 and CDR2 are SGHTA and FQGNSA. The CDR3 runs 16 residues. The CDR3 loop reads CASSHPDGGFTDTQYF. In DNA form, the CDR3 reads TGTGCCAGCAGCCACCCTGACGGCGGTTTCACAGATACGCAGTATTTT.

This clonotype was detected a few times. The chain joins TRBV7-2 to TRBJ2-2, with 9 bases aligning to TRBD1. V gave up 8 bases and J gave up 3 bases; unmatched junction bases: 4. CDR1 and CDR2 from the germline V gene are SGHTA and FQGNSA. The CDR3 sequence is 14 residues long. Here the CDR3 DNA reads TGTGCCAGCTTGGGGACAGGGCACACCGGGGAGCTGTTTTTT. This encodes CASLGTGHTGELFF.

A word on this clonotype: Just one base apart from a much larger clone, this may be a read error. J is TRBJ1-1 and V is TRBV20-1; 7 bases map to TRBD1. CDR3 length: 14 amino acids. Germline V gene lookup returns CDR1 DFQATT and CDR2 SNEGSKA (reference sequence). CDR3 sequence: CSANKGALNTEASF. CDR3 sequence (DNA): TGCAGTGCAAACAAGGGGGCCCTGAACACTGAAGCTTCCTTT.